The rows below give T cell receptor beta chains drawn from one sample of a study of cytomegalovirus exposure and HLA in healthy donors. The assay was immunoSEQ multiplex PCR, and TCRdb's table has in-frame clones only and misses some. Among under 200,000 clones listed, over 70% were seen once. Sequenced material: PBMCs. These receptors came from a woman between 45 and 60 years old in good health and CMV-seronegative. CDR3s include the opening cysteine and the closing phenylalanine or tryptophan. Each record gives: V gene, D gene, clone size, J gene, CDR3 protein, CDR3 DNA. The D gene is left open where the match is weak. The size entry is marked missing in some rows and otherwise reads once, few, many or a size class.

V: TRBV7-9; D: -; size: -; J: TRBJ2-2; CDR3: CASSYPTSGLSGPGELFF; DNA: TGTGCCAGCAGCTATCCTACCTCAGGGTTGTCTGGCCCCGGGGAGCTGTTTTTT
V: TRBV6-1; D: -; size: few; J: TRBJ1-1; CDR3: CASYIGANTEAFF; DNA: TGTGCCAGCTACATAGGGGCGAACACTGAAGCTTTCTTT
V: TRBV4-3; D: TRBD1; size: -; J: TRBJ1-2; CDR3: CASSRQDRGAGYTF; DNA: TGCGCCAGCAGCCGGCAGGACAGGGGGGCTGGCTACACCTTC
V: TRBV4-2; D: TRBD2; size: -; J: TRBJ2-1; CDR3: CASSQDPRGSYNEQFF; DNA: TGTGCCAGCAGCCAAGATCCGCGGGGGTCCTACAATGAGCAGTTCTTC
V: TRBV14; D: TRBD2; size: -; J: TRBJ2-3; CDR3: CASSLYSGLAVTDTQYF; DNA: TGTGCCAGCAGCCTCTACTCGGGACTAGCGGTGACAGATACGCAGTATTTT
V: TRBV11-2; D: -; size: -; J: TRBJ2-5; CDR3: CASSLEFAQGSEQYF; DNA: TGTGCCAGCAGCTTAGAGTTCGCGCAGGGATCTGAGCAGTACTTC
V: TRBV5-6; D: TRBD1; size: few; J: TRBJ2-3; CDR3: CASSLATGVLGADTQYF; DNA: TGTGCCAGCAGCTTGGCAACAGGGGTTTTAGGTGCAGATACGCAGTATTTT
V: TRBV11-3; D: TRBD1; size: -; J: TRBJ1-4; CDR3: CASSLSRDRGRDEKLFF; DNA: TGTGCCAGCAGCTTGTCCCGGGACAGGGGCCGGGATGAAAAACTGTTTTTT
V: TRBV29-1; D: TRBD2; size: -; J: TRBJ2-1; CDR3: CSVEGLAGTPKQFF; DNA: TGCAGCGTTGAGGGACTAGCGGGAACCCCTAAGCAGTTCTTC
V: TRBV6-6; D: TRBD1; size: -; J: TRBJ1-5; CDR3: CASTNRGDQPQHF; DNA: TGTGCCAGCACCAACAGGGGAGATCAGCCCCAGCATTTT
V: TRBV2; D: TRBD1; size: -; J: TRBJ2-7; CDR3: CASRSGTETYEQYF; DNA: TGTGCCAGCAGATCCGGGACAGAGACCTACGAGCAGTACTTC
V: TRBV6-6; D: TRBD2; size: -; J: TRBJ2-1; CDR3: CASTTSGGLEQFF; DNA: TGTGCCAGCACAACTAGCGGGGGACTTGAGCAGTTCTTC
V: TRBV28; D: -; size: -; J: TRBJ1-3; CDR3: CAVYRDSGNTIYF; DNA: TGTGCCGTGTACCGGGACTCTGGAAACACCATATATTTT
V: TRBV7-8; D: -; size: -; J: TRBJ1-1; CDR3: CASSPGGRNTEAFF; DNA: TGTGCCAGCAGCCCGGGGGGGAGGAACACTGAAGCTTTCTTT
V: TRBV28; D: -; size: -; J: TRBJ1-1; CDR3: CASSRPGVGDTEAFF; DNA: TGTGCCAGCAGTCGACCGGGGGTCGGGGACACTGAAGCTTTCTTT
V: TRBV4-3; D: -; size: -; J: TRBJ2-7; CDR3: CASSLEAESSYEQYF; DNA: TGCGCCAGCAGCCTCGAGGCGGAGAGCTCCTACGAGCAGTACTTC
V: TRBV6-5; D: -; size: -; J: TRBJ1-1; CDR3: CASSYGPVTEAFF; DNA: TGTGCCAGCAGTTACGGTCCGGTCACTGAAGCTTTCTTT
V: TRBV10-2; D: TRBD1; size: once; J: TRBJ1-1; CDR3: CASSESWTGAKKTEAFF; DNA: TGCGCCAGCAGTGAGTCCTGGACAGGGGCGAAGAAGACTGAAGCTTTCTTT
V: TRBV10-1; D: TRBD1; size: -; J: TRBJ2-3; CDR3: CASSVRQGVTDTQYF; DNA: TGCGCCAGCAGTGTTCGACAGGGGGTAACAGATACGCAGTATTTT
V: TRBV7-9; D: TRBD1; size: -; J: TRBJ1-2; CDR3: CASTRSTGDSGYTF; DNA: TGTGCCAGCACACGAAGTACAGGGGATAGTGGCTACACCTTC
V: TRBV5-1; D: -; size: -; J: TRBJ1-1; CDR3: CASSPILGLQNTEAFF; DNA: TGCGCCAGCAGCCCGATCCTGGGACTGCAGAACACTGAAGCTTTCTTT
V: TRBV28; D: TRBD2; size: few; J: TRBJ2-3; CDR3: CASSFGGRAKDTQYF; DNA: TGTGCCAGCAGTTTTGGAGGGAGGGCCAAAGATACGCAGTATTTT
V: TRBV6-1; D: -; size: once; J: TRBJ1-1; CDR3: CASSEAPVGEAFF; DNA: TGTGCCAGCAGTGAAGCGCCGGTTGGTGAAGCTTTCTTT
V: TRBV11-2; D: TRBD1; size: -; J: TRBJ2-6; CDR3: CASSPPTGAGGANVLTF; DNA: TGTGCCAGCAGTCCTCCGACAGGGGCTGGTGGGGCCAACGTCCTGACTTTC
V: TRBV7-2; D: TRBD1; size: -; J: TRBJ1-2; CDR3: CASSGGQGYRYGYTF; DNA: TGTGCCAGCAGCGGGGGACAGGGGTACCGCTATGGCTACACCTTC
V: TRBV4-3; D: TRBD1; size: once; J: TRBJ2-5; CDR3: CASSQVLDREQETQYF; DNA: TGCGCCAGCAGCCAAGTACTCGACAGGGAGCAAGAGACCCAGTACTTC
V: TRBV28; D: TRBD1; size: -; J: TRBJ1-5; CDR3: CASIEGGQVFNQPQHF; DNA: TGTGCCAGCATAGAGGGGGGACAGGTCTTCAATCAGCCCCAGCATTTT
V: TRBV5-8; D: -; size: -; J: TRBJ1-5; CDR3: CASSFNNQPQHF; DNA: TGTGCCAGCAGTTTCAACAATCAGCCCCAGCATTTT
V: TRBV4-3; D: TRBD1; size: -; J: TRBJ2-1; CDR3: CASSQGGQGARNEQFF; DNA: TGCGCCAGCAGCCAAGGGGGACAGGGGGCGCGTAATGAGCAGTTCTTC
V: TRBV7-2; D: TRBD1; size: once; J: TRBJ1-1; CDR3: CASSLMNRGRSTEAFF; DNA: TGTGCCAGCAGCCTTATGAACAGGGGGCGCAGCACTGAAGCTTTCTTT
V: TRBV5-1; D: TRBD1; size: -; J: TRBJ2-5; CDR3: CASSSGRTGGRETQYF; DNA: TGCGCCAGCAGCTCAGGTCGGACAGGGGGTCGAGAGACCCAGTACTTC
V: TRBV7-2; D: TRBD1; size: -; J: TRBJ2-5; CDR3: CASSTTGGKGETQYF; DNA: TGTGCCAGCAGCACAACAGGGGGGAAAGGCGAGACCCAGTACTTC
V: TRBV5-4; D: -; size: -; J: TRBJ2-3; CDR3: CASSSFVDTQYF; DNA: TGTGCCAGCAGCTCCTTTGTGGATACGCAGTATTTT
V: TRBV28; D: TRBD2; size: -; J: TRBJ2-2; CDR3: CASNPILAGVSTGELFF; DNA: TGTGCCAGCAACCCCATACTAGCGGGAGTGTCGACCGGGGAGCTGTTTTTT
V: TRBV18; D: TRBD2; size: -; J: TRBJ2-7; CDR3: CASSPYSGGAYEQYF; DNA: TGTGCCAGCTCACCATATAGCGGGGGGGCCTACGAGCAGTACTTC
V: TRBV9; D: TRBD1; size: -; J: TRBJ2-7; CDR3: CASSVGQGNSYEQYF; DNA: TGTGCCAGCAGCGTAGGACAGGGGAACTCCTACGAGCAGTACTTC
V: TRBV15; D: TRBD2; size: -; J: TRBJ2-5; CDR3: CATSRGWERGVQETQYF; DNA: TGTGCCACCAGCAGAGGTTGGGAGCGGGGGGTCCAAGAGACCCAGTACTTC
V: TRBV6-4; D: -; size: -; J: TRBJ1-5; CDR3: CASSDSHNNQPQHF; DNA: TGTGCCAGCAGTGACTCCCACAACAATCAGCCCCAGCATTTT
V: TRBV14; D: -; size: -; J: TRBJ2-6; CDR3: CASSQDRAFSGANVLTF; DNA: TGTGCCAGCAGCCAAGACAGGGCCTTCTCTGGGGCCAACGTCCTGACTTTC
V: TRBV14; D: TRBD2; size: -; J: TRBJ2-1; CDR3: CASSQAQLAGVLSSYNEQFF; DNA: TGTGCCAGCAGCCAAGCCCAACTAGCGGGAGTCCTAAGCTCCTACAATGAGCAGTTCTTC
V: TRBV27; D: -; size: -; J: TRBJ1-1; CDR3: CASRLAGLYTEAFF; DNA: TGTGCCAGCAGATTAGCCGGGTTATACACTGAAGCTTTCTTT